Each of the 17 T cell receptor beta chains below was sequenced from the same sample in a study of blood T cells in healthy people across ages. A sample-barcoded 5' primer and a J-beta primer mix were used in a second PCR of roughly 7 to 12 cycles. TCRdb ran MiXCR on the 5' RACE reads and lists one entry per CDR3 protein. In the table there are roughly 560,000 distinct CDR3 sequences, approximately 25% of which are singletons. These data are also associated with another study on T cells of mothers and their children.

The source material was blood. All receptors come from a boy between 10 and 17 years old in good health.

The chain joins TRBV12-3 or TRBV12-4 to TRBJ1-1; D is ambiguous. CDR3 length equals 11 residues. V lost 3 bases and J lost 10, with 9 bases in between. The DNA for the CDR3 is TGTGCCAGCAGTTTCTCGTGGGGAGCTTTCTTT. As protein: CASSFSWGAFF.

Many counts were recorded for this clonotype. V gene TRBV7-9 combines with J gene TRBJ2-1; a weak D match, TRBD2 (5 bases). Trimming left V 1 base short and J 1 base short, with 11 bases between. Germline values: CDR1 SEHNR, CDR2 FQNEAQ (reference sequence). This CDR3 contains 16 residues. CDR3 nucleotide sequence: TGTGCCAGCAGCTTAGATTTAGGCGGGTCCTACAATGAGCAGTTCTTC. Translation: CASSLDLGGSYNEQFF.

As to this clonotype: Germline and junction disagree at one end, which may indicate a read error. The V and J genes are TRBV7-2 and TRBJ2-5; TRBD2 agrees at 7 bases. The J call may be incorrect, as the DNA end agrees better with TRBJ2-7. Germline CDR1 and CDR2: SGHTA and FQGNSA. This CDR3 has 14 amino acids. The chain's CDR3 is CACSLAGASYEQYF. Written as DNA, the CDR3 is TGTGCCTGCAGCTTAGCGGGCGCTTCCTACGAGCAGTACTTC.

This clonotype was seen only a few times. This chain connects TRBV5-8 to TRBJ2-3; D ambiguous. The V end was cut by 5 bases, the J end by 9 bases, with 10 bases between. Germline CDR1 and CDR2: SGHTS and YDEGEE. This CDR3 has 11 amino acids. CDR3 DNA sequence: TGTGCCAGCAGGCCGGAATGGACGCAGTATTTT. Encoded protein: CASRPEWTQYF. The whole variable domain, remainder taken from reference TRBV5-8 and TRBJ2-3, is EAGVTQSPTHLIKTRGQQATLRCSPISGHTSVYWYQQALGLGLQFLLWYDEGEERNRGNFPPRFSGRQFPNYSSELNVNALELEDSALYLCASRPEWTQYFGPGTRLTVL.

The chain joins TRBV6-2 or TRBV6-3 to TRBJ1-2, with D perhaps matching TRBD1 (6 bases). There are 12 residues in the CDR3. The germline CDR1 and CDR2 sequences are MNHEY and SVGEGT. V was pared by 8 bases and J by 3 bases, with 10 bases between. CDR3 sequence (DNA): TGTGCCAGCCGGGACATCGACTATGGCTACACCTTC. Translated: CASRDIDYGYTF.

This clonotype was found a few times. At one of its ends the junction is not consistent with the germline gene, which may arise from a read error. This sequence joins TRBV7-9 and TRBJ1-2; 7 bases are a match to TRBD1. Germline values: CDR1 SEHNR, CDR2 FQNEAQ (reference sequence). The CDR3 runs 14 residues. In DNA form, the CDR3 reads TGTGCCAGCGGCTTACCAGGGGGAAAAGATGGCTACACCTTC. As protein: CASGLPGGKDGYTF.

This chain's CDR3 is CASSSQRGASMNEQYF. The CDR3 DNA reads TGTGCCAGCAGCTCCCAGCGGGGGGCCAGTATGAACGAGCAGTACTTC. V gene TRBV7-2 combines with J gene TRBJ2-7; 9 nucleotides align to TRBD2. V lost 4 bases, J lost 5 bases, and 12 bases stayed unmatched. The CDR3 sequence is 16 residues long. Germline-derived CDR1 and CDR2 are SGHTA and FQGNSA.

The rearrangement links TRBV6-6 to TRBJ2-3; 9 positions agree with TRBD2. CDR3 length: 16 residues. Germline V gives CDR1 MNHNY, CDR2 SVGAGI (reference sequence). With V trimmed by 9 bases and J by 1 base, 11 bases remained unmatched. CDR3 coding DNA: TGTGCCAGTTGCGGGAAGGGACTAGCAGGCACAGATACGCAGTATTTT. It encodes CASCGKGLAGTDTQYF.

This clonotype was recorded a few times. This chain links TRBV12-3 or TRBV12-4 with TRBJ2-3; no clear D gene. The CDR3 covers 16 residues. The V gene lost 5 bases and the J gene lost 1 base, with 16 bases spanning the gap. CDR3 DNA sequence: TGTGCCAGCAGTCCCCTACCCTTTCAGGGCACAGATACGCAGTATTTT. As protein: CASSPLPFQGTDTQYF.

This clonotype came up a few times. The chain uses TRBV20-1 and TRBJ2-3; 9 bases map to TRBD1. The V segment lost 5 bases and the J segment 4 bases; nucleotides outside the gene matches: 7. CDR1 and CDR2 (germline): DFQATT, SNEGSKA (reference sequence). The CDR3 length is 14 residues. CDR3 in DNA: TGCAGTGCTGGCCGGGACAGGGTCCCAGATACGCAGTATTTT. Protein: CSAGRDRVPDTQYF.

A few counts support this clonotype. The chain joins TRBV27 to TRBJ1-3; the D gene is possibly TRBD1 (6 bases). Trimming removed 0 bases at V and 2 bases at J, with 8 bases between. The germline V gene encodes CDR1 MNHEY and CDR2 SMNVEV (reference sequence). CDR3 size: 15 residues. CDR3 bases: TGTGCCAGCAGTTTATCGGCAGGGGCTGGAAACACCATATATTTT. This gives the protein CASSLSAGAGNTIYF.

The rearrangement links TRBV27 to TRBJ2-5; 9 positions agree with TRBD1. The CDR3 has 18 residues. Germline CDR1 MNHEY, CDR2 SMNVEV (reference sequence). V shed 3 bases, J shed 5 bases, and the junction held 16 bases outside the gene matches. This chain's CDR3 is CASSLVQGAYLGLETQYF. The CDR3, as DNA: TGTGCCAGCAGTTTGGTACAGGGGGCTTATTTGGGTTTGGAGACCCAGTACTTC.

The chain joins TRBV2 to TRBJ1-1; 8 bases map to TRBD1. Trimming removed 7 bases from V and 5 bases from J; junction bases left unmatched: 9. Germline CDR1 SNHLY, CDR2 FYNNEI. This CDR3 comprises 14 residues. In nucleotides, the CDR3 is TGTGCCAGCAACCCAACAGGGGGGCGGACTGAAGCTTTCTTT. Translating it yields CASNPTGGRTEAFF.

In its sample, this clonotype was seen a few times. The junction departs from germline at one end; a sequencing error may be responsible. The V gene is TRBV14, the J gene TRBJ1-1, with 8 positions matching TRBD1. This CDR3 spans 14 amino acids. Germline CDR1 is SGHDN and CDR2 is FVKESK. This chain's CDR3 is CASSHPDRAGEALF. The CDR3 DNA sequence: TGTGCCAGCAGCCACCCGGACAGGGCCGGTGAAGCTCTCTTT.

The rearrangement joins TRBV29-1 to TRBJ1-2, with D hard to call. V was clipped by 5 bases and J by 8 bases, with 21 bases between them. CDR1 is SQVTM and CDR2 is ANQGSEA in the germline V gene. The CDR3 is 14 amino acids. The CDR3 sequence is CSVLIQSSSGGYTF. DNA for the CDR3: TGCAGCGTTTTAATTCAGTCCTCCTCGGGGGGCTACACCTTC.

The CDR3 loop reads CASSWALQETQYF. The CDR3 DNA follows: TGTGCCAGCAGCTGGGCGTTACAAGAGACCCAGTACTTC. The V call is TRBV7-9, the J call TRBJ2-5; D uncertain. Trimming cost V 4 bases and J 2 bases, with 8 bases left between them. The CDR3 extends over 13 amino acids. The germline V gene encodes CDR1 SEHNR and CDR2 FQNEAQ (reference sequence).

This chain connects TRBV6-2 or TRBV6-3 to TRBJ1-2, with D possibly being TRBD1 (6 bases). The germline V gene has CDR1 MNHEY and CDR2 SVGEGT. The CDR3 contains 15 residues. V was trimmed by 6 bases and J by 0 bases, leaving 14 bases between them. For the CDR3, the DNA is TGTGCCAGCAGGCCAGACAGGAGAGCTAACTATGGCTACACCTTC. It codes for CASRPDRRANYGYTF.